This is a list of T cell receptor beta chains from one sample in a study of blood T cell repertoires in COVID-19. Only in-frame clones appear in the TCRdb table, and some are missing; sequencing was by immunoSEQ multiplex PCR. The repertoire consists of fewer than 200,000 clones, with roughly four fifths occurring once and the leading ten covering under 13%. Material: peripheral blood. Receptors originate from a man between 70 and 80 years old with active or convalescent COVID-19. Each CDR3 is given without its conserved first and last residue. Each record gives: CDR3 protein, V gene, J gene.

CDR3aa: ASSSSRGRAEAF
v_gene: TRBV18
j_gene: TRBJ1-1

CDR3aa: ASSNREKLNSPLH
v_gene: TRBV7-6
j_gene: TRBJ1-6

CDR3aa: ASSERQTLSKLF
v_gene: TRBV2
j_gene: TRBJ1-4

CDR3aa: ASSEQRRTEAF
v_gene: TRBV6-1
j_gene: TRBJ1-1

CDR3aa: ASSLGLAEARNEQF
v_gene: TRBV7-3
j_gene: TRBJ2-1

CDR3aa: ASSYSSAGPRPQH
v_gene: TRBV6-2/TRBV6-3
j_gene: TRBJ1-5

CDR3aa: ASSFGSSYEQY
v_gene: TRBV12-3/TRBV12-4
j_gene: TRBJ2-7

CDR3aa: ASSATSVADTQY
v_gene: TRBV7-2
j_gene: TRBJ2-3

CDR3aa: ASSLGLGPYEQY
v_gene: TRBV7-9
j_gene: TRBJ2-7

CDR3aa: ASSGGQGKNIQY
v_gene: TRBV18
j_gene: TRBJ2-4

CDR3aa: ASSANGQGRGETQY
v_gene: TRBV9
j_gene: TRBJ2-5

CDR3aa: ASSVGTYSSGNTIY
v_gene: TRBV9
j_gene: TRBJ1-3

CDR3aa: ATLGQGTDTQY
v_gene: TRBV12-3/TRBV12-4
j_gene: TRBJ2-3

CDR3aa: ASRPGQGRYQPQH
v_gene: TRBV19
j_gene: TRBJ1-5